This entry features one T cell receptor beta chain sequence. Its cognate antigen has yet to be identified. Base qualities are not recorded, but no much larger clone differs from it by a single base. The cohort comprised some 700 healthy bone marrow donors. At the time of sampling, every cohort member was nominally healthy, though immune exposures that went unrecorded were likely present. The donor was CMV seropositive and belonged to the group of 250 to 300 seropositive cohort members. A peripheral blood sample was collected from each donor, and TCR beta sequencing was performed on peripheral blood mononuclear cells. Genomic DNA extraction from the blood cell samples was performed with the Qiagen DNeasy Blood Extraction Kit. The library came from the immunoSEQ multiplex PCR assay. A mixture of 60 forward primers for TCR Vbeta segments and 13 reverse primers for TCR Jbeta segments was used in the multiplex PCR. Amplification of the CDR3 region of rearranged TCR beta genes was performed with a multiplex PCR assay on genomic DNA. Amplified TCR beta libraries were sequenced as 87-base-pair reads on the Illumina HiSeq System. In the source study's methods: In a later analysis, about 80 million unique TCR beta chains were counted across the roughly 700 repertoires, and roughly 11 million of these chains were shared by at least two donors. Raw reads were error-corrected and collapsed into unique sequences by a nearest-neighbor algorithm in which closely related sequences were merged to remove PCR and sequencing errors. CDR3 sequences were aligned to IMGT reference sequences to assign V, D and J gene segments. Each retained sequence needed at least a six-nucleotide match to both a V gene segment and a J gene segment. A rearrangement counted as productive if the CDR3 had no stop codons and remained in frame with V and J, and every other rearrangement counted as non-productive. CDR3 was defined according to IMGT convention as the region running from the second conserved V-encoded cysteine to the conserved J-encoded phenylalanine. The earlier analysis of about 610 of the donors excluded any sequence lacking an unambiguous match to a single V gene segment. In an earlier analysis of 587 of the donors, V segments were called functional above 56.7% productive rearrangements and were called segregating when the between-donor standard deviation exceeded 5%. A statistical classification framework was developed to diagnose cytomegalovirus status using the catalog of TCR beta chain sequences. In a later analysis, TCR nucleotide sequences were compared against IMGT/GENE-DB human TR gene sequences so that V and J genes could be assigned. The TCRdist pipeline was used in a later analysis to assign CDR3 sequences and most-parsimonious VDJ recombination scenarios. In a later analysis, each TCR beta chain was defined by its CDR3 amino acid sequence together with its V-gene family, and reads without a unique V-gene family were excluded. As a way to deal with suspected cross-contamination and a sequencing artifact, a later analysis dropped roughly 620 nucleotide sequences that were highly shared and had low generation probability. For each public chain, a later analysis derived a clonal expansion index from normalized ranks of inferred template counts within each repertoire. A later analysis computed generation probabilities with a VDJ recombination model fitted to out-of-frame rearrangements, and checked the results against IGoR. A later analysis scored TCR-TCR, TCR-HLA and TCR-CMV co-occurrence with hypergeometric tests, applying a repertoire-size bias correction to TCR pairs. A later analysis estimated false discovery rates by permuting HLA or CMV assignments 20 times. In a later analysis, co-occurring TCRs were grouped with DBSCAN, and TCRdist sequence similarity was added when clustering was performed within HLA-allele-positive subsets. Repertoires with fewer than 30,000 or more than 120,000 public chains were left out of co-occurrence clustering, as were a handful of repertoires with anomalous nucleotide sharing. TCRdb re-hosts the immuneACCESS table, in-frame sequences only. Its copies lack some clones; in the studies checked, an unresolved V gene accounts for under half of them, and the cause for the rest is not known. That table furnishes V, J and clone size, whereas the DNA furnished D and trimming. This sample gives approximately 150,000 clones in total; around 73% of them show up just once. Clones ranked in the top ten supply approximately 5.6% of the sample.

The record originates from a study of cytomegalovirus exposure and HLA in healthy donors (dated by TCRdb to 2015 to 2018). General notes on the study: An earlier analysis of 587 of the donors reported 250 to 350 Gb of sequence data and about 120 million unique TCR beta sequences obtained from about 180 million T cells. An early release covering roughly 600 HLA-typed donors comprised about 310 gigabases of sequencing data and approximately 85 million unique TCR sequences. Among the approximately 420 genotyped donors, approximately 77% belonged to the genetic ancestry cluster associated with self-reported Caucasian donors. The aim of the study was to test whether cataloging public T cell receptors could identify signatures of past pathogen exposure. The study used immunosequencing to profile the T cell repertoires of several hundred subjects and linked those repertoires to cytomegalovirus serostatus. Along with the roughly 700-subject first cohort, a separate validation cohort of 120 different subjects was used. To predict cytomegalovirus infection status, the study brought together high-throughput TCR immunosequencing, statistical association of individual TCRs with disease status, and machine learning. In a later analysis, previously published TCR beta repertoires from about 670 donors were re-analyzed and high-resolution HLA genotyping was added so that TCR occurrence patterns could be studied. In the later analysis, no new phenotypic data were used to find candidate immune exposures; instead, reliance was placed on TCR beta sequences and their occurrence across donors. In an earlier analysis of roughly 540 of the donors, high-throughput TCR beta sequencing was used to judge whether each TCR beta V gene segment behaved as functional or pseudogenic. Donor age, sex, ethnicity and CMV serostatus were compiled alongside the repertoire data. In a later genetic analysis, genome-wide SNP genotypes for about three fifths of the roughly 670 donors were used, and that subset was treated as a discovery cohort. All discovery cohort repertoires had been generated using a single sequencing platform. Class I and class II HLA loci were covered by the typing at four-digit resolution. Typing coverage varied by locus: 629-630 donors for A, B, C, DRB1 and DQB1; roughly 560 for DQA1; about 590 for DPA1; approximately 470 for DPB1. About 5 DR-DQ haplotypes were handled as single units for association and clustering, since linkage in the cohort was strong. Among over 350 genotyped donors of the cohort, an average of around 240,000 unique TCR beta nucleotide sequences were sequenced per donor, around 20% of them non-productive.

Including the terminal cysteine and phenylalanine, the CDR3 comprises 15 residues. Of all the DNA, just the CDR3 is kept, 45 bases in frame from base 1. V and J are trimmed by 2 bases and 8 bases, and the gene matches miss 4 bases of the junction. CDR1 MNHEY and CDR2 SMNVEV are derived from the germline V gene (reference sequence). The paper as a whole reports these results and caveats: In the study, approximately 160 TCR beta chains were listed as associated with cytomegalovirus. The presence/absence analyses assumed that sequencing depth was roughly uniform across donors, and that assumption may not be true. Broadly in line with IMGT annotations, most TCR beta V segments showed up in productive rearrangements about 87% or about 30% of the time in an earlier analysis of 587 of the donors. In a later genetic analysis, fewer N-insertions in productive TCRs were reported among donors in an Asian-associated ancestry cluster than the roughly 700-donor mean. A later analysis associated 16,951 TCR beta sequences with specific HLA alleles at a false discovery rate of 0.05. In a later genetic analysis, a missense DCLRE1C variant was associated with V-gene and J-gene trimming of TCR beta chains, and the association was replicated in an independent cohort. According to a later analysis, most CMV-associated TCR beta chains appeared to be HLA-restricted, and the HLA associations seemed to be driven largely by CMV exposure. Because some donors lacked HLA typing at each locus, the association tests relied only on the typed subset. In a later analysis, TCR association rates were found to vary across HLA loci, with the most associated TCRs seen for DRB1 alleles and the fewest for HLA-C alleles. A cluster of highly shared sequence variants was judged likely to represent a technical artifact of the sequencing pipeline. Because the 87-base-pair reads could not distinguish some IMGT-functional V segments, including TRBV6-2 and TRBV6-3, those segments were excluded. According to the authors, the approach could potentially be generalized to other disease states and immunological phenotypes. The classifier was reported to diagnose cytomegalovirus status with high specificity and sensitivity in both the original and validation cohorts. According to a later analysis, parvovirus B19, influenza, CMV and Epstein-Barr virus appeared linked to several top co-occurrence clusters. Roughly 17 rarely observed V segments, including chromosome 9 orphons, were excluded from the earlier analysis of some 590 of the donors because counts were too low. When HLA alleles, especially DR and DQ, strongly co-occurred, TCR associations were difficult to assign to individual alleles. In vitro tests confirmed that a few of the cytomegalovirus-associated TCR beta chains recognize cytomegalovirus antigens. The cohort was sequenced for TCR beta chains only, and without alpha or paired-chain data the features that could be detected were limited. In a later analysis, HLA-associated TCR beta chains were found to be more clonally expanded and to have lower generation probabilities than equally common non-associated chains. Most TCR sequences were seen in very few donors, while some public TCRs were found in many individuals. For the cohort, immune exposure information was limited to CMV serostatus. A further reported finding was that TCR beta sequences accurately predicted the HLA-A and HLA-B alleles for most subjects in the first cohort. Correlated functional status among segregating V segments might reflect linkage disequilibrium, but an unknown experimental factor could not be ruled out.

The sequenced sample was PBMCs. The clonotype originates from a woman under 30 in good health and CMV-seropositive. The rearranged segments are TRBV27 and TRBJ2-1, and TRBD2 matches 12 of the central bases. The DNA sequence follows: TGTGCCAGCAGTTTACTACTAGCGGGGGGAGATGAGCAGTTCTTC. Its protein reads: CASSLLLAGGDEQFF.